The 16 T cell receptor beta chains given below trace back to one sample, sequenced in a study of blood T cell repertoires in COVID-19. The data were produced by immunoSEQ multiplex PCR, yet TCRdb's version contains in-frame clones alone and is incomplete. The profile shows about 140,000 clones, over 80% of them singletons. The specimen was peripheral blood. Receptor source: a man aged 55 to 69 with active or convalescent COVID-19.

The chain recombines TRBV4-1 with TRBJ1-5; 8 nucleotides agree with TRBD1. Germline lookup yields CDR1 MGHRA and CDR2 YSYEKL. The CDR3 spans 15 residues. Trimming took 2 bases from V and 3 from J; bases not matched to a gene: 3. Here the CDR3 reads CASSQPDRDNQPQHF. The DNA for the CDR3 is TGCGCCAGCAGCCAACCGGACAGGGACAATCAGCCCCAGCATTTT.

V is TRBV9 and J is TRBJ1-2; D gene unclear. The V gene's germline CDR1 is SGDLS and CDR2 YYNGEE. The CDR3 spans 12 residues. V lost 4 bases to trimming and J lost 8 bases, with 12 bases between them. The CDR3: CASSSSREGYTF. DNA for the CDR3: TGTGCCAGCAGCTCCAGTAGGGAGGGCTACACCTTC.

The rearrangement links TRBV10-1 to TRBJ1-6, with TRBD1 matching over 7 bases. V shed 4 bases, J shed 6 bases, and the junction held 3 bases outside the gene matches. Germline values: CDR1 WNHNN, CDR2 SYGVQD (reference sequence). There are 14 residues in the CDR3. The CDR3 loop is CASSGQGINSPLHF. CDR3 sequence (DNA): TGCGCCAGCAGTGGACAGGGAATTAATTCACCCCTCCACTTT.

The chain combines TRBV4-2 with TRBJ2-7; weak D call: TRBD1 (5 bases). Trimming left V 0 bases short and J 2 bases short, with 8 bases between. The CDR3 is 14 residues long. The germline CDR1 and CDR2 sequences are LGHNA and YNFKEQ. CDR3 in amino acids: CASSQDRQPYEQYF. DNA of the CDR3: TGTGCCAGCAGCCAAGATCGACAGCCCTACGAGCAGTACTTC.

The rearrangement links TRBV18 to TRBJ2-1, with 7 bases aligning to TRBD1. Looked up from germline, CDR1 is KGHSH and CDR2 is LQKENI. The CDR3 is 15 amino acids. Germline trimming cut 3 bases from V and 7 bases from J; bases unmatched to any gene: 9. In nucleotides, the CDR3 is TGTGCCAGCTCACCGGCCAGGGGGTTGGGGAATGAGCAGTTCTTC. Its protein product is CASSPARGLGNEQFF.

V and J are TRBV9 and TRBJ2-3; 10 positions match TRBD2. J gave up 2 bases and V 4 bases, and 7 bases lay outside the gene matches. CDR3 length: 16 residues. Germline loops: CDR1 SGDLS, CDR2 YYNGEE. CDR3 amino acids: CASSTGLAVNTDTQYF. The CDR3 DNA is TGTGCCAGCAGCACCGGACTAGCGGTAAACACAGATACGCAGTATTTT. The variable domain in full, with the rest retrieved from reference TRBV9 and TRBJ2-3, is DSGVTQTPKHLITATGQRVTLRCSPRSGDLSVYWYQQSLDQGLQFLIQYYNGEERAKGNILERFSAQQFPDLHSELNLSSLELGDSALYFCASSTGLAVNTDTQYFGPGTRLTVL.

The rearrangement uses TRBV10-2 and TRBJ2-2; D is uncertain. The CDR3 runs 11 residues. Germline V lookup: CDR1 WSHSY, CDR2 SAAADI. The germline V and J ends were trimmed by 6 bases and 7 bases, with 6 bases remaining between them. CDR3 sequence reads: CASSFSGELFF. The CDR3 DNA is TGCGCCAGCAGCTTCAGCGGGGAGCTGTTTTTT.

V is TRBV7-3 and J is TRBJ2-7; TRBD1 aligns across 8 bases. Germline V gene lookup returns CDR1 SGHTA and CDR2 FQGTGA. There are 14 residues in the CDR3. The J segment lost 5 bases and the V segment lost 2 bases, leaving 5 bases of the junction unmatched. CDR3 nucleotides: TGTGCCAGCAGCTTAGGCAGGGGGCTCAACGAGCAGTACTTC. Encoded protein: CASSLGRGLNEQYF.

The chain combines TRBV27 with TRBJ1-6; D is perhaps TRBD1 (5 bases). Germline V gives CDR1 MNHEY, CDR2 SMNVEV (reference sequence). The V end was cut by 4 bases, the J end by 9 bases, with 13 bases between. The CDR3 contains 14 residues. In DNA, the CDR3 is TGTGCCAGCAGTTCAGACAGTAGGGTTTCACCCCTCCACTTT. This codes for CASSSDSRVSPLHF.

The gene calls are TRBV5-5 and TRBJ1-5, with D unclear. Germline V gives CDR1 SGHKS, CDR2 YYEKEE (reference sequence). The CDR3 has 13 amino acids. The V end was cut by 3 bases, the J end by 10 bases, with 14 bases between. The DNA for the CDR3 is TGTGCCAGCAGCTGGAGGGTTACTGAACCCCAGCATTTT. Encoded protein: CASSWRVTEPQHF.

V gene TRBV7-2 combines with J gene TRBJ2-1, with D possibly TRBD1 on 6 matching bases. Trimming pared 1 base from V and 0 bases from J, leaving 7 bases between. In germline, CDR1 is SGHTA, CDR2 FQGNSA. CDR3 length: 15 amino acids. The CDR3 loop reads CASSLGTASYNEQFF. The CDR3 region has the DNA TGTGCCAGCAGCTTAGGGACAGCCTCCTACAATGAGCAGTTCTTC.

The genes are TRBV7-9 and TRBJ2-5; 7 bases line up with TRBD1. Unmatched junction bases numbered 5, after V lost 5 bases and J lost 2 bases. The CDR3 spans 14 residues. From germline, CDR1 is SEHNR and CDR2 FQNEAQ (reference sequence). CDR3 region: CASSPTGIQETQYF. The CDR3 DNA is TGTGCCAGCAGCCCGACAGGGATACAAGAGACCCAGTACTTC.

The chain recombines TRBV9 with TRBJ2-1; maybe TRBD1 (6 bases). The germline V gene has CDR1 SGDLS and CDR2 YYNGEE. There are 13 residues in the CDR3. V shed 4 bases and J shed 8 bases, with 13 bases lying between them. The DNA of the CDR3 is TGTGCCAGCAGCACAGAACAGGGAGATGAGCAGTTCTTC. It translates to CASSTEQGDEQFF. The whole variable domain, filled in from reference TRBV9 and TRBJ2-1, reads DSGVTQTPKHLITATGQRVTLRCSPRSGDLSVYWYQQSLDQGLQFLIQYYNGEERAKGNILERFSAQQFPDLHSELNLSSLELGDSALYFCASSTEQGDEQFFGPGTRLTVL.

V usage is TRBV6-5 and J usage is TRBJ1-4, with a tentative D call TRBD1 (5 bases). The V gene lost 6 bases and the J gene lost 10 bases, with 18 bases spanning the gap. There are 14 residues in the CDR3. Germline lookup yields CDR1 MNHEY and CDR2 SVGAGI. DNA for the CDR3: TGTGCCAGCAGGACGGGCGGGAGTCAGGGAAAACTGTTTTTT. This encodes CASRTGGSQGKLFF.

The chain uses TRBV6-6 and TRBJ1-2; 8 positions match TRBD1. The CDR3 contains 15 residues. In germline, CDR1 is MNHNY, CDR2 SVGAGI (reference sequence). V lost 2 bases, J lost 7 bases, and 9 bases stayed unmatched. The CDR3 sequence is CASSYPGTGFRGYTF. Written as DNA, the CDR3 is TGTGCCAGCAGTTACCCCGGGACAGGTTTTCGTGGCTACACCTTC.

CDR3: CASSLGVGTDTQYF. CDR3 bases: TGTGCCAGCAGTCTGGGAGTGGGGACAGATACGCAGTATTTT. The chain couples TRBV6-4 to TRBJ2-3; D is perhaps TRBD2 (5 bases). The CDR3 is 14 residues long. V was trimmed by 5 bases and J by 3 bases, leaving 12 bases between them. Germline CDR1 and CDR2: MRHNA and SNTAGT.